The clone carrying this T cell receptor beta chain was seen a handful of times. Germline assignment: CDR1 SGDLS and CDR2 YYNGEE. This CDR3 has 14 residues. V was clipped by 6 bases and J by 5 bases, with 12 bases between them. The sample belongs to a study of control samples from healthy donors and cancer patients. The table came from immunoSEQ multiplex PCR; TCRdb's copy has only in-frame clones and leaves some out. This sample has about 98,000 clones, with roughly 82% found just once. This clonotype was sampled from a man between 60 and 75 years old in good health. The J gene is TRBJ1-6, the V gene TRBV9; maybe TRBD1 (6 bases). Sequencing was done on a sample of blood. The DNA for the CDR3 is TGTGCCAGCAAGGGAGGGGGAGATAATTCACCCCTCCACTTT. The encoded protein is CASKGGGDNSPLHF.